The 9 T cell receptor beta chains presented below share a single source sample, sequenced in a study of PD-L1 blockade in urothelial cancer. The assay was immunoSEQ multiplex PCR, and TCRdb's table has in-frame clones only and misses some. The sample yields 85,000 to 90,000 clones, around 89% seen once. Regarding time point: pretreatment peripheral blood. Specimen: PBMCs, collected around atezolizumab (anti-PD-L1) treatment. The receptors were gathered from a woman of 80 years or more with urothelial cancer.

The chain uses TRBV28 and TRBJ2-7, with 9 nucleotides matching TRBD1. This CDR3 spans 12 amino acids. With V trimmed by 7 bases and J by 12 bases, 10 bases remained unmatched. Per germline, CDR1 MDHEN and CDR2 SYDVKM. The CDR3 region is CASTQNRDRVYF. The CDR3 nucleotides are TGTGCCAGCACCCAAAACCGGGACAGGGTGTACTTC.

The chain carries TRBV15 and TRBJ2-5; 9 bases are a match to TRBD2. This CDR3 is built from 15 residues. CDR1 and CDR2 (germline): LNHNV, YYDKDF (reference sequence). V lost 5 bases to trimming and J lost 6 bases; unmatched junction nucleotides: 10. This chain's CDR3 is CATSLLAGAPQTQYF. The CDR3 DNA sequence: TGTGCCACCAGCCTCTTAGCGGGAGCCCCACAGACCCAGTACTTC. Full variable domain (remainder filled in from reference TRBV15 and TRBJ2-5): DAMVIQNPRYQVTQFGKPVTLSCSQTLNHNVMYWYQQKSSQAPKLLFHYYDKDFNNEADTPDNFQSRRPNTSFCFLDIRSPGLGDTAMYLCATSLLAGAPQTQYFGPGTRLLVL.

The V gene is TRBV5-1, the J gene TRBJ1-2; D may be TRBD1 (6 bases). The CDR3 has 15 residues. V was pared by 0 bases and J by 8 bases, with 17 bases between. CDR1 and CDR2 (germline): SGHRS, YFSETQ. The CDR3 reads CASSLADSTLGGYTF. In DNA, the CDR3 is TGCGCCAGCAGCTTGGCGGACAGCACCCTGGGCGGCTACACCTTC.

The V and J genes are TRBV5-6 and TRBJ1-4; a weak D match, TRBD1 (5 bases). V was shortened by 4 bases and J by 11 bases, with 21 bases between the two germline ends. Germline-derived CDR1 and CDR2 are SGHDT and YYEEEE. The CDR3 is 15 amino acids. The CDR3 protein is CASSPSAGRLGKLFF. For the CDR3, the DNA is TGTGCCAGCAGCCCCTCGGCAGGGAGGTTAGGGAAACTGTTTTTT.

This sequence joins TRBV5-4 and TRBJ2-6; 9 bases are a match to TRBD1. V lost 6 bases and J lost 0; bases outside the gene matches: 13. The CDR3 is made up of 19 amino acids. Germline assignment: CDR1 SGHNT and CDR2 YYREEE (reference sequence). Here the CDR3 reads CASTLLTGGAYSGANVLTF. CDR3 nucleotide sequence: TGTGCCAGCACTCTTTTAACAGGGGGCGCCTACTCTGGGGCCAACGTCCTGACTTTC.

This chain joins TRBV9 and TRBJ2-4; 11 nucleotides align to TRBD2. This CDR3 spans 18 amino acids. Germline loops: CDR1 SGDLS, CDR2 YYNGEE. Germline trimming cut 4 bases from V and 3 bases from J; bases unmatched to any gene: 12. The CDR3 spells CASSPPLAGGRGKNIQYF. In nucleotides, the CDR3 is TGTGCCAGCAGCCCTCCTCTAGCGGGAGGTAGGGGCAAAAACATTCAGTACTTC.

The V and J genes are TRBV5-1 and TRBJ1-4; 10 positions agree with TRBD1. The V segment lost 0 bases and the J segment 11 bases; nucleotides outside the gene matches: 10. This CDR3 spans 16 amino acids. Looked up from germline, CDR1 is SGHRS and CDR2 is YFSETQ. Here the CDR3 reads CASSLEGQGSPSKLFF. CDR3 coding DNA: TGCGCCAGCAGCTTGGAGGGACAGGGGAGTCCTTCGAAACTGTTTTTT.

V usage is TRBV9 and J usage is TRBJ2-5; 7 bases match TRBD1. V lost 0 bases and J lost 2; bases outside the gene matches: 7. This CDR3 is 16 amino acids long. The V gene's germline CDR1 is SGDLS and CDR2 YYNGEE. The CDR3 coding sequence is TGTGCCAGCAGCGTAGCCACAGGGGTTGGGCAAGAGACCCAGTACTTC. Its translation is CASSVATGVGQETQYF.

This clone showed up just once. The rearrangement links TRBV15 to TRBJ2-7, with 7 bases lining up with TRBD2. Germline assignment: CDR1 LNHNV and CDR2 YYDKDF (reference sequence). Unmatched junction bases numbered 8, after V lost 3 bases and J lost 0 bases. The CDR3 is 16 amino acids. The CDR3 sequence: CATSSPREDSSYEQYF. The CDR3 DNA is TGTGCCACCAGCAGTCCTCGGGAGGATAGCTCCTACGAGCAGTACTTC.